The clone carrying this T cell receptor beta chain has a count of ten or more. What it binds is not known. The V and J ends lost 3 bases and 0 bases respectively, with 11 bases between them. The CDR3 runs 15 residues. This record belongs to a study of CD8 T cells in ankylosing spondylitis. Study-wide results and limits: Blood from ankylosing spondylitis patients appeared to carry a characteristic roughly 8-variant TCR beta motif. Reported data indicate significant enrichment of disease-linked clones within matched ankylosing spondylitis synovial fluid. Disease-linked clones had a CD8+ phenotype and relatively low frequency in peripheral blood.

Generation of TCR beta libraries employed quantitative 5'-RACE incorporating molecular barcodes. TCRdb passed the 5' RACE reads through MiXCR, listing each CDR3 protein once. This table holds some 140,000 distinct CDR3 sequences, around 10% found once. This sequence joins TRBV12-3 or TRBV12-4 and TRBJ1-2; the D gene is possibly TRBD1 (5 bases). The clonotype was recovered from a female donor with ankylosing spondylitis or in good health (not recorded which). Sequencing input: blood, either unsorted or a sorted T cell fraction (not recorded which). DNA for the CDR3: TGTGCCAGCAGTTTGGGGACGGAAGCTAACTATGGCTACACCTTC. Amino acid sequence: CASSLGTEANYGYTF.